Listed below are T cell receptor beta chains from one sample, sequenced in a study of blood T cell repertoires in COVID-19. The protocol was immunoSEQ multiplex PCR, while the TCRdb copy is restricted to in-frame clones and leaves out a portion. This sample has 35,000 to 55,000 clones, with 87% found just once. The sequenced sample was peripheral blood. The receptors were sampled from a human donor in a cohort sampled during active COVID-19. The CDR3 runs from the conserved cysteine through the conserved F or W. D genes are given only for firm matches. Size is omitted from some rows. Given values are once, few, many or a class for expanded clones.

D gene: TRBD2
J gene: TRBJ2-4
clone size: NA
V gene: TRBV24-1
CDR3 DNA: TGTGCCACCAGTGACGCGGAGGCGGGACCGGCGGGGGACATTCAGTACTTC
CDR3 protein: CATSDAEAGPAGDIQYF

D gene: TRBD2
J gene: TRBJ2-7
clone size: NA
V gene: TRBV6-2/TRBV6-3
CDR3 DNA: TGTGCCAGCAGTGCGGGAGGCTACGAGCAGTACTTC
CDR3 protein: CASSAGGYEQYF

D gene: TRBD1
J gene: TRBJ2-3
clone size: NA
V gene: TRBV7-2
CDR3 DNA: TGTGCCAGCAGCTTAGGAGACAGGGGTGCAGATACGCAGTATTTT
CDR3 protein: CASSLGDRGADTQYF

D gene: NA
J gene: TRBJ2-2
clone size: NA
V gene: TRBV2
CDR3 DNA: TGTGCCAGCACACTGAAGGGGTCGAACACCGGGGAGCTGTTTTTT
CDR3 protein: CASTLKGSNTGELFF

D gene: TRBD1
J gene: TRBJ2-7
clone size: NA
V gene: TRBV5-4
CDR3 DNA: TGTGCCAGCAGCTTAAAGGACAGGGTGAACTACGAGCAGTACTTC
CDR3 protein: CASSLKDRVNYEQYF

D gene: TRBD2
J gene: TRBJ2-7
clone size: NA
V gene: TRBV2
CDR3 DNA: TGTGCCAGCAACGGACTAGCGGGTGTCTACGAGCAGTACTTC
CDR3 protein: CASNGLAGVYEQYF

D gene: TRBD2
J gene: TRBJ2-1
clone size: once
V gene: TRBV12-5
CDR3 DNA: TGTGCTAGTGAAAGCGGGAGGGGGTCTGATGAGCAGTTCTTC
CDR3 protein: CASESGRGSDEQFF

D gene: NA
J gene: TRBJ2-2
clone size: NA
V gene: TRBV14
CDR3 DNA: TGTGCCAGCAGCCAAACAGGGACCAACACCGGGGAGCTGTTTTTT
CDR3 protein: CASSQTGTNTGELFF

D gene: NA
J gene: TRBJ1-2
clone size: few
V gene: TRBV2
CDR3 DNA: TGTGCCAGCAGAGCCGGGACTCTAGACTATGGCTACACCTTC
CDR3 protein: CASRAGTLDYGYTF

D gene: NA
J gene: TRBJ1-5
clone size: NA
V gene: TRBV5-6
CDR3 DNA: TGTGCCAGCAGCCTCCGGTCCAATGAACAGCCCCAGCATTTT
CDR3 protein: CASSLRSNEQPQHF

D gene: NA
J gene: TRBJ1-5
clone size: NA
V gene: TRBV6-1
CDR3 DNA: TGTGCCAGCAGTGAATACGGGGTAAGTCAGCCCCAGCATTTT
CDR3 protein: CASSEYGVSQPQHF

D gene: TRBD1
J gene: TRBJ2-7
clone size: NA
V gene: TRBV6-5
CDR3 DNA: TGTGCCAGCAGTTACCGGCGACAGGGAAAGGAGCAGTACTTC
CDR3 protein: CASSYRRQGKEQYF

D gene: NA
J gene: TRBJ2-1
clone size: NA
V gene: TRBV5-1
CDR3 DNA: TGCGCCAGCAGCCTGGTAAACAATGAGCAGTTCTTC
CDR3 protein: CASSLVNNEQFF

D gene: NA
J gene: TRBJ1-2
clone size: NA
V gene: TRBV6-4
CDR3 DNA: TGTGCCAGCAGTCAAACAGGCTCGGTCGGCTACACCTTC
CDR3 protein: CASSQTGSVGYTF

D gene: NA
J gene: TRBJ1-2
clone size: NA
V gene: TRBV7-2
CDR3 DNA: TGTGCCAGCAGCTCCGGGGGTTTTGGCTACACCTTC
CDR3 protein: CASSSGGFGYTF

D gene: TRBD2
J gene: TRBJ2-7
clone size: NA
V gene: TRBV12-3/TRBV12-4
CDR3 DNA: TGTGCCAGCAAAGCGGGAGCAGGCGAGCAGTACTTC
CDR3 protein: CASKAGAGEQYF

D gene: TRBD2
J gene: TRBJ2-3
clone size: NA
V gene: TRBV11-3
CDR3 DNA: TGTGCCAGCAGCTTAGCATATGGCGGGGGGCCCAGCACAGATACGCAGTATTTT
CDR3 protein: CASSLAYGGGPSTDTQYF

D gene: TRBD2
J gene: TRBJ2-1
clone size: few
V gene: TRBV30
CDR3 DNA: TGTGCCTGGAGCCACGTGGCCGCGGGACTATACAATGAGCAGTTCTTC
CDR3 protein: CAWSHVAAGLYNEQFF

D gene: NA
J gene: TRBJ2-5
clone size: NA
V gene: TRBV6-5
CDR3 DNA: TGTGCCAGCAGGAACCAGGGAAAAGAGACCCAGTACTTC
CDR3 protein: CASRNQGKETQYF

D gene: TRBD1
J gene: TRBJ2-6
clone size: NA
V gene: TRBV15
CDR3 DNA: TGTGCCACCAGGAGGTCGAGGGGGCGGGTATTGGGGGCCAACGTCCTGACTTTC
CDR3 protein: CATRRSRGRVLGANVLTF

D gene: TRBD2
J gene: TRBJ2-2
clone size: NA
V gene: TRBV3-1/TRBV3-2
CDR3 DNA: TGTGCCAGCAGCCCCACGGGAGGCACCGGGGAGCTGTTTTTT
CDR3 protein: CASSPTGGTGELFF

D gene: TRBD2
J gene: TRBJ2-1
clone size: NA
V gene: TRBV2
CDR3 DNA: TGTGCCAGCAGTGAGTCGGTGCTTAGACTAGCGGGAAAGAATGAGCAGTTCTTC
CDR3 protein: CASSESVLRLAGKNEQFF

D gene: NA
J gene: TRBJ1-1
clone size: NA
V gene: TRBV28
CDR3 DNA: TGTGCCAGCACGCCGGGGACAAATCGGAACACTGAAGCTTTCTTT
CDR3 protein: CASTPGTNRNTEAFF

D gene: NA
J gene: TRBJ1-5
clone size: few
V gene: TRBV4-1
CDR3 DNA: TGCGCCAGCAGCCAAGGGACAACTTGGAGCAATCAGCCCCAGCATTTT
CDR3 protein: CASSQGTTWSNQPQHF

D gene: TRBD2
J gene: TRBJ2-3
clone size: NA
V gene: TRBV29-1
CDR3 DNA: TGCAGCGTGCCCCAGCGGGAGACAGATACGCAGTATTTT
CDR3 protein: CSVPQRETDTQYF

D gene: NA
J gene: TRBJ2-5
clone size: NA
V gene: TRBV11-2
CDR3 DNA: TGTGCCAGCAGCTTGTCTCTAGGGGGATACCAAGAGACCCAGTACTTC
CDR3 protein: CASSLSLGGYQETQYF

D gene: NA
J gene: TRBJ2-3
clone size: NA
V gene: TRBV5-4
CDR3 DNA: TGTGCCAGCAGCTTCCCTAGTAGCCCAGATACGCAGTATTTT
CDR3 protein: CASSFPSSPDTQYF

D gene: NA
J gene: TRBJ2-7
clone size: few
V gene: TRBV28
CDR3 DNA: TGTGCCAGCAGTCTCCGGTACGAGCAGTACTTC
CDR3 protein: CASSLRYEQYF

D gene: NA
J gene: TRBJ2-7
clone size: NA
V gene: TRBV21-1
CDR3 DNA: TGTGCCAGCAGCAAAGCGGTCTCCCCAGTGTACTTC
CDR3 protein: CASSKAVSPVYF

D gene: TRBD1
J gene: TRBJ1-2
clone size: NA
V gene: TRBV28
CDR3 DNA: TGTGCCAGCATAGGACAGGGGGGACTAACTCGGGGCTACACCTTC
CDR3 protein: CASIGQGGLTRGYTF

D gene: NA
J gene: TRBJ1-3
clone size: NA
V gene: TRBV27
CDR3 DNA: TGTGCCAGCAGTTTACCAGGAAACACCATATATTTT
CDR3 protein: CASSLPGNTIYF

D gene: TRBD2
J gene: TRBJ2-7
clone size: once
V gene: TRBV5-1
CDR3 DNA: TGCGCCAGCAGCTTGATCCAGCGGGAGTTCTCCTACGAGCAGTACTTC
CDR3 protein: CASSLIQREFSYEQYF

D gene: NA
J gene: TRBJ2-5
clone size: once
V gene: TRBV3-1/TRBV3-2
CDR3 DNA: TGTGCCAGCAGTCATCAGGGCCAAGAGACCCAGTACTTC
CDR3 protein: CASSHQGQETQYF

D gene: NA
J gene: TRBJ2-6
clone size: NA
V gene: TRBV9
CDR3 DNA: TGTGCCAGCAGCGTAGCCTTGTCTGGGGCCAACGTCCTGACTTTC
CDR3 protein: CASSVALSGANVLTF

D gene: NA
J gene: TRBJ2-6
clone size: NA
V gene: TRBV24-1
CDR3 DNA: TGTGCCACCAGTGACCCCTCCGTGGGAGCAGGGGCCAACGTCCTGACTTTC
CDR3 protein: CATSDPSVGAGANVLTF

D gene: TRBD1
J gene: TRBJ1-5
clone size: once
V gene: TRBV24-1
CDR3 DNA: TGTGCCACGGGCCAACAGGGGCGTCAGCCCCAGCATTTT
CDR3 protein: CATGQQGRQPQHF

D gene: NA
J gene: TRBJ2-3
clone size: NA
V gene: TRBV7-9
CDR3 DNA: TGTGCCAGCAGCTTCCAGAGCACAGATACGCAGTATTTT
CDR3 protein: CASSFQSTDTQYF

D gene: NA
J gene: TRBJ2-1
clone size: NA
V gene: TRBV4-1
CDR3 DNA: TGCGCCAGCAGCCAAGTGGAAGGGGACAATGAGCAGTTCTTC
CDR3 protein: CASSQVEGDNEQFF

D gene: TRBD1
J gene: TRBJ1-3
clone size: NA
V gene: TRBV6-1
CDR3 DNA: TGTGCCAGCAGTGAGCGACAGGGTTACACCATATATTTT
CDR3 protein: CASSERQGYTIYF

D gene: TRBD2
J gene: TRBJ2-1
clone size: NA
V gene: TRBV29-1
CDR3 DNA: TGCAGCGTCCCGTTAGGGACTAGCGGGAGTATCTTTGACCACAATGAGCAGTTCTTC
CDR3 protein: CSVPLGTSGSIFDHNEQFF

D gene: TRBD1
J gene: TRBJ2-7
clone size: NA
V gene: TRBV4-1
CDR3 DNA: TGCGCCAGCAGCCAACGACAGGGACCCCCCTACGAGCAGTACTTC
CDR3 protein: CASSQRQGPPYEQYF

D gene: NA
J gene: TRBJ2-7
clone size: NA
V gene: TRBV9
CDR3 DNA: TGTGCCAGCAGCGTCGGTCAGGCGCCCTACGAGCAGTACTTC
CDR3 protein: CASSVGQAPYEQYF

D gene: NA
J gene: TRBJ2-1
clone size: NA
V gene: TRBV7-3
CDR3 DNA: TGTGCCAGCAGCCACGGGTTGAGCTCCTACAATGAGCAGTTCTTC
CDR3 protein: CASSHGLSSYNEQFF

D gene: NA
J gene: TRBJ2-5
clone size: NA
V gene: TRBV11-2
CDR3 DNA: TGTGCCAGCAGCCGAGAACGCCAAGAGACCCAGTACTTC
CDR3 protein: CASSRERQETQYF

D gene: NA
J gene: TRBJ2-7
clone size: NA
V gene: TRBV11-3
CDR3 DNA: TGTGCCAGCAGCCCCGGGGCAGGGGTAGAGCAGTACTTC
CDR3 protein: CASSPGAGVEQYF

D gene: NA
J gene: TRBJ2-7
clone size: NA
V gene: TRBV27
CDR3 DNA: TGTGCCAGCGGATGGGGCAGGTTAACGGGAGTTTCGTCGGAGCAGTACTTC
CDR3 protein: CASGWGRLTGVSSEQYF

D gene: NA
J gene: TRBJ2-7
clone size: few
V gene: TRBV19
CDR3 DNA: TGTGCCAGTAGTTTCACCTACGAGCAGTACTTC
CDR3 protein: CASSFTYEQYF

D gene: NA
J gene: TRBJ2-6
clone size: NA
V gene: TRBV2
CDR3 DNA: TGTGCCAGTTACAGGGTCTACTCTGGGGCCAACGTCCTGACTTTC
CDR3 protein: CASYRVYSGANVLTF